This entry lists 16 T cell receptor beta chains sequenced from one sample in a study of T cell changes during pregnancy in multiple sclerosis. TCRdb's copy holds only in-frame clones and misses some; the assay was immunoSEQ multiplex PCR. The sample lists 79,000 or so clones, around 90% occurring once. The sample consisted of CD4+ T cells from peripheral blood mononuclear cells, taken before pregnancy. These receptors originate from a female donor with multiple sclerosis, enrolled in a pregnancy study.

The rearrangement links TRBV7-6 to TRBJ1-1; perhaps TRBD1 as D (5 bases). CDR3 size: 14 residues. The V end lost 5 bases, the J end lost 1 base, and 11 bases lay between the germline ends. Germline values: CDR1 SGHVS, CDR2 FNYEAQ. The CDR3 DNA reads TGTGCCAGCAGCGCGGGACGGTGGAACACTGAAGCTTTCTTT. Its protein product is CASSAGRWNTEAFF.

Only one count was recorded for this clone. In DNA, the CDR3 is TGTGCCTTCCACAGAGCCTACGAGCAGTACTTC. This sequence encodes CAFHRAYEQYF. The genes are TRBV30 and TRBJ2-7, with D unresolved. The CDR3 is 11 residues long. V shed 7 bases and J shed 2 bases, with 9 bases lying between them. CDR1 is GTSNPN, CDR2 SVGIG, per germline (reference sequence).

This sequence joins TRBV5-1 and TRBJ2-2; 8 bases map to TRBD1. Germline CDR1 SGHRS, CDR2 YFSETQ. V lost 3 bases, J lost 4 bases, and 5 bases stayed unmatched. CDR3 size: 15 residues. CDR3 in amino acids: CASSSRGQSTGELFF. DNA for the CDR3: TGCGCCAGCAGCTCCAGGGGGCAGAGCACCGGGGAGCTGTTTTTT.

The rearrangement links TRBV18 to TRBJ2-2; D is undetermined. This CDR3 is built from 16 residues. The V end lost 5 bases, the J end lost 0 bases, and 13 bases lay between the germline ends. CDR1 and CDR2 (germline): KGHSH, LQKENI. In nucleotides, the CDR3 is TGTGCCAGCTCAGCGGCCCCCACCTCGAACACCGGGGAGCTGTTTTTT. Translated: CASSAAPTSNTGELFF.

The CDR3 coding sequence is TGTGCCACCAGCAGAGATCGGAGCAGGGCTGGAAACACCATATATTTT. This gives the protein CATSRDRSRAGNTIYF. The V and J genes are TRBV15 and TRBJ1-3; weak D call: TRBD1 (5 bases). The germline gives CDR1 LNHNV, CDR2 YYDKDF (reference sequence). Trimming removed 0 bases from V and 2 bases from J, with 11 bases in between. The CDR3 is 16 residues long. The full variable domain, its missing parts supplied by reference TRBV15 and TRBJ1-3, is DAMVIQNPRYQVTQFGKPVTLSCSQTLNHNVMYWYQQKSSQAPKLLFHYYDKDFNNEADTPDNFQSRRPNTSFCFLDIRSPGLGDTAMYLCATSRDRSRAGNTIYFGEGSWLTVV.

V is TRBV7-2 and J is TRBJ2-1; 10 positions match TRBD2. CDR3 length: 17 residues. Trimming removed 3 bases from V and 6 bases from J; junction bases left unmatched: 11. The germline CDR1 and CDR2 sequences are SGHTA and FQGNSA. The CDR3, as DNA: TGTGCCAGCAGCTTTACCTCTTTAGCGGGGGGCTTCAATGAGCAGTTCTTC. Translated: CASSFTSLAGGFNEQFF.

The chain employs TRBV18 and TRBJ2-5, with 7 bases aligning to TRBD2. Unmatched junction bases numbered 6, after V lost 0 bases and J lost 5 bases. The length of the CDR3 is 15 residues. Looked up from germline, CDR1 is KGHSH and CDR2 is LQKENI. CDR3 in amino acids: CASSPPGRGGETQYF. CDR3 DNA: TGTGCCAGCTCACCACCAGGTCGGGGAGGGGAGACCCAGTACTTC.

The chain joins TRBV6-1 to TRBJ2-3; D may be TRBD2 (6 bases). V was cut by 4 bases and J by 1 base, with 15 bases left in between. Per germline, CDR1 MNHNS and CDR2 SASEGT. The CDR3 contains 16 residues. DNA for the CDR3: TGTGCCAGCAGTGGGGGTTGGGTAGCGGGCACAGATACGCAGTATTTT. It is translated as CASSGGWVAGTDTQYF.

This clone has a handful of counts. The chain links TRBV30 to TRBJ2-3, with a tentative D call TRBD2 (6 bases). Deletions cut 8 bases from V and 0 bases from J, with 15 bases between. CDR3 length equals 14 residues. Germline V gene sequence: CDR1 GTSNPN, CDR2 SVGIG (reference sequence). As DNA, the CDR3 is TGTGCCGGCTCCCGGGGGATTAGCACAGATACGCAGTATTTT. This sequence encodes CAGSRGISTDTQYF.

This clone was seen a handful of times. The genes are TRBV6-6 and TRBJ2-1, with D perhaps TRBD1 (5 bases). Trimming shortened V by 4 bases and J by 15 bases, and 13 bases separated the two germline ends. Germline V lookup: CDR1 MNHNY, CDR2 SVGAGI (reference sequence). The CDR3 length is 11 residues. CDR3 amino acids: CASSSLQAVFF. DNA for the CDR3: TGTGCCAGCAGTTCCTTACAGGCGGTGTTCTTC.

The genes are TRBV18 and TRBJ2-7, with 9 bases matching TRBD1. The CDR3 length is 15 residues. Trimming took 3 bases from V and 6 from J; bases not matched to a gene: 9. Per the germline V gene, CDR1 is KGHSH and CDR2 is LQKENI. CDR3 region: CASSPMGQGNVEQYF. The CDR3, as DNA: TGTGCCAGCTCACCGATGGGACAGGGAAATGTCGAGCAGTACTTC.

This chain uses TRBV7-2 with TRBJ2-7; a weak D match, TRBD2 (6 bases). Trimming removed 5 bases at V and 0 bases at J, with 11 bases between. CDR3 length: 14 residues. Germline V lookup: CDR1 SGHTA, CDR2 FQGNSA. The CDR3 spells CASSPGGSSYEQYF. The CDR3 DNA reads TGTGCCAGCAGCCCCGGGGGTAGCTCCTACGAGCAGTACTTC.

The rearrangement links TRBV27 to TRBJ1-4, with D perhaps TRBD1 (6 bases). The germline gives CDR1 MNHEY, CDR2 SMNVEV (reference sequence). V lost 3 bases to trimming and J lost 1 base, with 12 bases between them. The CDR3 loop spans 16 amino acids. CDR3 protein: CASSFHGTITNEKLFF. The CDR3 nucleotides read TGTGCCAGCAGTTTCCACGGGACAATAACTAATGAAAAACTGTTTTTT.

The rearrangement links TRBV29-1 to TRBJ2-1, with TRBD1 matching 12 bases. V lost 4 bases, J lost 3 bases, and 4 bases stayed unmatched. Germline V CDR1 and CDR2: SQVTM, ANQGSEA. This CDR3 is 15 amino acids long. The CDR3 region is CSVAGTGGFYNEQFF. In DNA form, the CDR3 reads TGCAGCGTTGCCGGGACAGGGGGCTTCTACAATGAGCAGTTCTTC.

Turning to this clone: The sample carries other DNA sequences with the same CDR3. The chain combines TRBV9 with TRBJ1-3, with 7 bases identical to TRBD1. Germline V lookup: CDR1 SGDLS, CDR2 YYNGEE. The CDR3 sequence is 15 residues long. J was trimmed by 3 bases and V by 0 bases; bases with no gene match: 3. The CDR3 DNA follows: TGTGCCAGCAGCGTAGTAGGGGGCGGTGGAAACACCATATATTTT. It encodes CASSVVGGGGNTIYF.

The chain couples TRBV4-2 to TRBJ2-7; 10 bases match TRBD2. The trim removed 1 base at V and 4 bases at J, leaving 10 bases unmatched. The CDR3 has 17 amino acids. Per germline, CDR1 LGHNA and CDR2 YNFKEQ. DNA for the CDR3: TGTGCCAGCAGCCAAGGAGCGGGAGGGCTACCACTTTACGAGCAGTACTTC. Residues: CASSQGAGGLPLYEQYF.